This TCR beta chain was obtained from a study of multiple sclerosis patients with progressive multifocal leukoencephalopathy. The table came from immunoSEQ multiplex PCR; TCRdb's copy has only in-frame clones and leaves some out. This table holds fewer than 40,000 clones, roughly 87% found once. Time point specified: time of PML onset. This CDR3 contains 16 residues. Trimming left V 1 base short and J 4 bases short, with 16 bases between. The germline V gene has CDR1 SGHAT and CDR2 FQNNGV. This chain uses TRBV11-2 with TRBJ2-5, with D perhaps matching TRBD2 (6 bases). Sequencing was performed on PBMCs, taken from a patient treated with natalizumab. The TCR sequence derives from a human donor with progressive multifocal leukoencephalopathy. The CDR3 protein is CASSLGDLLGRETQYF. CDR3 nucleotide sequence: TGTGCCAGCAGCTTAGGGGACTTGCTCGGGAGAGAGACCCAGTACTTC. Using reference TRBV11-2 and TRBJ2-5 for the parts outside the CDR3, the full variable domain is EAGVAQSPRYKIIEKRQSVAFWCNPISGHATLYWYQQILGQGPKLLIQFQNNGVVDDSQLPKDRFSAERLKGVDSTLKIQPAKLEDSAVYLCASSLGDLLGRETQYFGPGTRLLVL.